These 12 T cell receptor beta chains were all obtained from the same sample, sequenced in a study of patients and donors after allogeneic stem cell transplantation. TCRdb analysed the RT-PCR reads with MiXCR anew, one entry per CDR3 protein. Of under 200,000 distinct CDR3 sequences in the sample, about 24% are singletons; the top ten hold roughly 27%. The sample consisted of blood, either unsorted or a sorted T cell fraction (not recorded which). Receptors were obtained from a human donor who was either an allogeneic HSCT recipient or a stem cell or donor lymphocyte infusion donor (not recorded which). It is not recorded whose cells these are; they may come from a transplant donor.

This clonotype was counted a few times. The chain links TRBV20-1 to TRBJ1-1; possibly TRBD1 for D (6 bases). The CDR3 extends over 16 amino acids. Germline V gene sequence: CDR1 DFQATT, CDR2 SNEGSKA (reference sequence). The germline V and J ends were trimmed by 3 bases and 4 bases, with 21 bases remaining between them. Here the CDR3 DNA reads TGCAGTGCTAGCCCCGGGACAAACCTTGGGAGCACTGAAGCTTTCTTT. Translating it yields CSASPGTNLGSTEAFF.

This clonotype was detected only a few times. The genes are TRBV27 and TRBJ1-1; D perhaps matches TRBD1 (5 bases). This CDR3 is built from 13 residues. The V end lost 6 bases, the J end lost 7 bases, and 15 bases lay between the germline ends. The V gene's germline CDR1 is MNHEY and CDR2 SMNVEV (reference sequence). CDR3 DNA sequence: TGTGCCAGCAGGCGGGACGGGTCTCATGAAGCTTTCTTT. This gives the protein CASRRDGSHEAFF.

This clonotype was detected only a few times. The rearrangement links TRBV4-3 to TRBJ1-1; D is undetermined. CDR3 length equals 12 residues. The germline V gene has CDR1 LGHNA and CDR2 YSLEER. Between the trimmed V and J ends, which lost 4 bases and 5 bases, there was a span of 8 bases. As DNA, the CDR3 is TGCGCCAGCAGCCTATTGGGGACTGAAGCTTTCTTT. It yields the protein CASSLLGTEAFF.

This clonotype appeared a few times. V is TRBV12-3 or TRBV12-4 and J is TRBJ2-3; D may be TRBD2 (7 bases). Deletions cut 10 bases from V and 6 bases from J, with 20 bases between. The CDR3 runs to 14 residues. The CDR3 DNA is TGTGCCACTCACCCCCGGGGGGCAGATGATACGCAGTATTTT. It encodes CATHPRGADDTQYF.

This clonotype showed up just a few times. The DNA for the CDR3 is TGCAGTGCTAGTAATAGCGGGAGTCTCTACGAGCAGTACTTC. Amino acid sequence: CSASNSGSLYEQYF. The chain carries TRBV20-1 and TRBJ2-7, with 9 nucleotides matching TRBD2. The CDR3 is made up of 14 amino acids. The ends lost 3 bases at V and 3 bases at J; junction bases unmatched: 6. Germline V gives CDR1 DFQATT, CDR2 SNEGSKA (reference sequence).

This chain uses TRBV9 with TRBJ2-1; possibly TRBD1 for D (5 bases). V was trimmed by 2 bases and J by 10 bases, leaving 22 bases between them. Looked up from germline, CDR1 is SGDLS and CDR2 is YYNGEE. This CDR3 contains 16 residues. In DNA form, the CDR3 reads TGTGCCAGCAGCGTCGCCCCGAGTGGGGCCCGCAGGGAGCAGTTCTTC. Amino acid sequence: CASSVAPSGARREQFF.

As DNA, the CDR3 is TGTGCCAGCAGCTTATCGGGGAGGGAGACCCAGTACTTC. As protein: CASSLSGRETQYF. The chain is built from TRBV12-3 or TRBV12-4 and TRBJ2-5, with D possibly TRBD2 on 6 matching bases. Between the trimmed V and J ends, which lost 6 bases and 5 bases, there was a span of 13 bases. This CDR3 is built from 13 residues.

This clonotype was recorded a few times. V and J are TRBV12-3 or TRBV12-4 and TRBJ2-7; D is unclear. The length of the CDR3 is 11 residues. The V gene lost 8 bases and the J gene lost 5 bases, with 10 bases spanning the gap. CDR3 nucleotide sequence: TGTGCCAGCCGTTGGGGTGACGAGCAGTACTTC. Amino acids: CASRWGDEQYF.

J is TRBJ2-7 and V is TRBV29-1, with D unclear. Per germline, CDR1 SQVTM and CDR2 ANQGSEA. This CDR3 has 17 residues. Trimming cost V 0 bases and J 3 bases, with 21 bases left between them. The CDR3 protein is CSVEESVGKDPGYEQYF. The CDR3 nucleotides are TGCAGCGTTGAAGAGTCGGTGGGGAAAGACCCAGGCTACGAGCAGTACTTC.

The chain is built from TRBV5-1 and TRBJ2-1; D is undetermined. V was clipped by 4 bases and J by 8 bases, with 7 bases between them. CDR3 size: 11 residues. CDR1 and CDR2 (germline): SGHRS, YFSETQ. The CDR3 bases are TGCGCCAGCAGCCCGGACCATGAGCAGTTCTTC. It yields the protein CASSPDHEQFF. The full variable domain, completed using reference TRBV5-1 and TRBJ2-1, is KAGVTQTPRYLIKTRGQQVTLSCSPISGHRSVSWYQQTPGQGLQFLFEYFSETQRNKGNFPGRFSGRQFSNSRSEMNVSTLELGDSALYLCASSPDHEQFFGPGTRLTVL.

This clonotype was detected only a few times. This sequence joins TRBV7-9 and TRBJ2-1; TRBD2 is a possible D gene (6 bases). The CDR3 has 15 amino acids. V was pared by 0 bases and J by 3 bases, with 9 bases between. Germline CDR1 reads SEHNR; CDR2 reads FQNEAQ (reference sequence). The CDR3 nucleotides are TGTGCCAGCAGCTTAGCAGTCGGGGGCTACAATGAGCAGTTCTTC. It yields the protein CASSLAVGGYNEQFF.

This clonotype has just a few counts. This chain connects TRBV6-5 to TRBJ2-1; no reliable D call. Per germline, CDR1 MNHEY and CDR2 SVGAGI. With 0 bases removed from V and 0 bases from J, the gap between germline ends came to 9 bases. This CDR3 spans 16 amino acids. The CDR3 region has the DNA TGTGCCAGCAGTTACTCGCCAGCGAGCTCCTACAATGAGCAGTTCTTC. This encodes CASSYSPASSYNEQFF.